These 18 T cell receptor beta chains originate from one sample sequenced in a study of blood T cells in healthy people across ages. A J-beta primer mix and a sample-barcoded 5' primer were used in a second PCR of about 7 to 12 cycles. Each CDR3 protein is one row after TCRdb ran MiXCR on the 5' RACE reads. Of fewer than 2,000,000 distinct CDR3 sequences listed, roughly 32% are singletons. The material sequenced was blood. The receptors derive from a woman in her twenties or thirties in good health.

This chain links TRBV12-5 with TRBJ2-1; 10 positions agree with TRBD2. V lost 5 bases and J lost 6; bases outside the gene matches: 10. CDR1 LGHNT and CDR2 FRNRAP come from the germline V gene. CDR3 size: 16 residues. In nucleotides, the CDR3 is TGTGCTAGTGGTCTCGATAGGGCTAGCGGGAGCAATGAGCAGTTCTTC. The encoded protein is CASGLDRASGSNEQFF. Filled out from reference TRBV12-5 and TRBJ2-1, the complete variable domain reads DARVTQTPRHKVTEMGQEVTMRCQPILGHNTVFWYRQTMMQGLELLAYFRNRAPLDDSGMPKDRFSAEMPDATLATLKIQPSEPRDSAVYFCASGLDRASGSNEQFFGPGTRLTVL.

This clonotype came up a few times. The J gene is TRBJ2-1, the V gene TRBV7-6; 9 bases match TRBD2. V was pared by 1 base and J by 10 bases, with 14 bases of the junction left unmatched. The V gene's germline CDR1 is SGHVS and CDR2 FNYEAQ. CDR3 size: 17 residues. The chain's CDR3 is CASSLGVLGGGDGEQFF. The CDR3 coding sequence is TGTGCCAGCAGCTTAGGAGTCCTTGGCGGGGGGGATGGAGAGCAGTTCTTC.

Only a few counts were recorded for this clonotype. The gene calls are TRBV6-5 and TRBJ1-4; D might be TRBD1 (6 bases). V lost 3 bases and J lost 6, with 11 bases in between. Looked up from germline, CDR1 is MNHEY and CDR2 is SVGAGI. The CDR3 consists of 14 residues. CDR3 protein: CASSYGQLDEKLFF. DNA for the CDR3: TGTGCCAGCAGTTATGGACAGCTGGATGAAAAACTGTTTTTT.

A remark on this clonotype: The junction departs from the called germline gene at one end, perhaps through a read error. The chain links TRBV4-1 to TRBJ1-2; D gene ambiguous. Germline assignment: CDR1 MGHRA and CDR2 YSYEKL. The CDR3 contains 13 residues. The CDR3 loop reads CTSSQVVGLGYTF. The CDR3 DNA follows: TGCACCAGCAGCCAAGTGGTAGGATTAGGCTACACCTTC.

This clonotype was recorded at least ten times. Here the CDR3 reads CASSSRAGGPYEQYF. Written as DNA, the CDR3 is TGCGCCAGCAGCTCCAGAGCCGGGGGTCCCTACGAGCAGTACTTC. V is TRBV4-1 and J is TRBJ2-7; maybe TRBD2 (6 bases). The germline V gene has CDR1 MGHRA and CDR2 YSYEKL. Trimming pared 5 bases from V and 2 bases from J, leaving 16 bases between. CDR3 size: 15 residues.

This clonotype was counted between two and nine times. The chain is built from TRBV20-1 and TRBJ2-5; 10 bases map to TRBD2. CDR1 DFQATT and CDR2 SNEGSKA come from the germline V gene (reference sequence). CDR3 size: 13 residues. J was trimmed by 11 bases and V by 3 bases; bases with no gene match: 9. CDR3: CSASFLAGATQYF. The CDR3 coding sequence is TGCAGTGCTAGTTTTCTAGCGGGGGCAACGCAGTACTTC.

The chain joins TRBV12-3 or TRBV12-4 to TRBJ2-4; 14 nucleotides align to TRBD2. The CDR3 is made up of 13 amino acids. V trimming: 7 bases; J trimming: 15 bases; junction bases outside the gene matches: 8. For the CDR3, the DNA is TGTGCCAGCACCCCGGGACTAGCGGGAGCTGCGTACTTC. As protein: CASTPGLAGAAYF.

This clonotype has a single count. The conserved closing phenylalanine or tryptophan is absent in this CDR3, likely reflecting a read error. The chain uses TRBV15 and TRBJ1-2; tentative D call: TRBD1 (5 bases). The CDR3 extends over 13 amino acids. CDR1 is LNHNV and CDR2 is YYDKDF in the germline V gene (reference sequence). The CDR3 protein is CAASRGTGNGYTL. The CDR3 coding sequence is TGTGCCGCCAGCAGAGGGACGGGAAATGGCTACACCTTG.

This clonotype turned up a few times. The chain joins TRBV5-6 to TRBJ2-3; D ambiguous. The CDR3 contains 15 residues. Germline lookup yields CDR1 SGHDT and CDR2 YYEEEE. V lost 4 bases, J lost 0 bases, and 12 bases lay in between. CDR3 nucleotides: TGTGCCAGCAGCCTGGGATGGCACAGCACAGATACGCAGTATTTT. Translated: CASSLGWHSTDTQYF.

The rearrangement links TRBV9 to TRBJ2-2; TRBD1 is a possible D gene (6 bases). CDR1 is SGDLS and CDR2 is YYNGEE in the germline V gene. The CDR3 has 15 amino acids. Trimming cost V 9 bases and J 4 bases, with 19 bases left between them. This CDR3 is CANPIEGDGTGELFF. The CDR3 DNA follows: TGTGCCAACCCGATCGAGGGGGATGGCACCGGGGAGCTGTTTTTT.

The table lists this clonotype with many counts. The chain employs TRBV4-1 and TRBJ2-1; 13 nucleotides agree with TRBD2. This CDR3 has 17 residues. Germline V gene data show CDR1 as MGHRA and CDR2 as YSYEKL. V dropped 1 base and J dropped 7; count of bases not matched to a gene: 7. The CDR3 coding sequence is TGCGCCAGCAGCCAAGGCGGACTAGCGGGAGAGGCTAATGAGCAGTTCTTC. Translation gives CASSQGGLAGEANEQFF.

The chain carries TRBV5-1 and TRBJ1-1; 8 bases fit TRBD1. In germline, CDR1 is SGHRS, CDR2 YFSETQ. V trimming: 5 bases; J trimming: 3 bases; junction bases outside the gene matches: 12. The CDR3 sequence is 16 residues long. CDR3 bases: TGCGCCAGCAGTGTGGGGGGACAGGCAAAAGACACTGAAGCTTTCTTT. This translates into CASSVGGQAKDTEAFF.

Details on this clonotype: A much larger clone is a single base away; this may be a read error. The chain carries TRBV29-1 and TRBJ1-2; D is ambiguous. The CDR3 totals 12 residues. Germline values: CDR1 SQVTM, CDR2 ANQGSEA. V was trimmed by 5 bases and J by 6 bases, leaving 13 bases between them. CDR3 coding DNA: TGCAGCGTTCTAAGGGCTGGGGATGGCTACACCTTC. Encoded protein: CSVLRAGDGYTF.

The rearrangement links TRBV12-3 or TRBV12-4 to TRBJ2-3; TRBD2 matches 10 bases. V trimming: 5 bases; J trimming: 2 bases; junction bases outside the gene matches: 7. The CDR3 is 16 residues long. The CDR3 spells CASSPPGLANTDTQYF. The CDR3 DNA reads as TGTGCCAGCAGTCCCCCGGGACTAGCGAACACAGATACGCAGTATTTT.

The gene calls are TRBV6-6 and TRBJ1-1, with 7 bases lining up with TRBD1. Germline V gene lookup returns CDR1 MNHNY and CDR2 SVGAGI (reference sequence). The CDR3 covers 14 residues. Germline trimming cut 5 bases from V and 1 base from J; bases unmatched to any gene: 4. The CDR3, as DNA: TGTGCCAGCAGTGGATACAGGGGGAACACTGAAGCTTTCTTT. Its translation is CASSGYRGNTEAFF.

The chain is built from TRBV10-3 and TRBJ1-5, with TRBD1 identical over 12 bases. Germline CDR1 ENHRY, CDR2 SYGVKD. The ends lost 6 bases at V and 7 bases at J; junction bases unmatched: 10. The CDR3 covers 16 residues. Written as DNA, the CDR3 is TGTGCCATCAGGGAGGGACAGGGGGCAGGGGACCAGCCCCAGCATTTT. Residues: CAIREGQGAGDQPQHF.

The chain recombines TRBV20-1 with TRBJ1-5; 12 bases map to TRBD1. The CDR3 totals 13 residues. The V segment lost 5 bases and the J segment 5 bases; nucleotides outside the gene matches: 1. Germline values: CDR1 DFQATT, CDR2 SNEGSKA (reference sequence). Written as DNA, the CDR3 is TGCAGTGCTGGGACAGGGGGCTATCAGCCCCAGCATTTT. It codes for CSAGTGGYQPQHF.

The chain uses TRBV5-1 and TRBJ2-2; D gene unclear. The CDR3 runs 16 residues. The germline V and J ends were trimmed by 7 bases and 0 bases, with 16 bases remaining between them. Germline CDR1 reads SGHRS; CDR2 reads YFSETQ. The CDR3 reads CASCLTRTPNTGELFF. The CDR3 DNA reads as TGCGCCAGCTGTCTTACCCGGACGCCGAACACCGGGGAGCTGTTTTTT.